This T cell receptor beta chain was sequenced in a study of blood T cell repertoires in COVID-19. Study-level background: The United States, Italy and Spain were the sources of the acute and convalescent COVID-19 samples.

Germline V gene data show CDR1 as MNHEY and CDR2 as SMNVEV (reference sequence). This CDR3 comprises 13 residues. Trimming stripped 3 bases from V and 5 bases from J, with 10 bases between. The repertoire was sequenced with immunoSEQ multiplex PCR; TCRdb's copy has only in-frame clones and lacks some. Here the sample spans around 160,000 clones, 70% to 90% being singletons. The specimen sequenced was peripheral blood. The chain joins TRBV27 to TRBJ1-1, with D tentatively TRBD1 (6 bases). The receptor's source is a woman aged 40 to 49 with active or convalescent COVID-19. CDR3 coding DNA: TGTGCCAGCAGTTTGGGTAGGGGGACTGAAGCTTTCTTT. The encoded protein is CASSLGRGTEAFF.